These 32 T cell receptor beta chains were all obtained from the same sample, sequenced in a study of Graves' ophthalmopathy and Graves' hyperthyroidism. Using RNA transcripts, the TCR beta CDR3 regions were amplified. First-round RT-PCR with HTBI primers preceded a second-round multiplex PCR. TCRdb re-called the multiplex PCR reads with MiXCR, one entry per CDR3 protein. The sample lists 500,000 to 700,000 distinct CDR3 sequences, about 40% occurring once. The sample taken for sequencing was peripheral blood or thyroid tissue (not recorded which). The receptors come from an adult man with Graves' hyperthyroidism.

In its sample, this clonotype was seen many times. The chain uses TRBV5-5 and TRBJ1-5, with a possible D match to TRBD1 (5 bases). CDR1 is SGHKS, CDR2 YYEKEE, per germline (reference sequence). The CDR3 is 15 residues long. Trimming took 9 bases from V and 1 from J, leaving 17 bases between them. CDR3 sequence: CANPPGRWSNQPQHF. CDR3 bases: TGTGCCAACCCACCGGGGCGGTGGAGCAATCAGCCCCAGCATTTT.

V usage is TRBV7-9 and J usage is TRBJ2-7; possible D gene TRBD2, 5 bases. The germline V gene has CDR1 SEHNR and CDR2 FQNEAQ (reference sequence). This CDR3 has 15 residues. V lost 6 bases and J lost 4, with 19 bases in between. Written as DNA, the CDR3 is TGTGCCAGCAGTTCCCGACCGGGATACGCGTACGAGCAGTACTTC. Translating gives CASSSRPGYAYEQYF. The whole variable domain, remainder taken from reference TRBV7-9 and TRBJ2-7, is DTGVSQNPRHKITKRGQNVTFRCDPISEHNRLYWYRQTLGQGPEFLTYFQNEAQLEKSRLLSDRFSAERPKGSFSTLEIQRTEQGDSAMYLCASSSRPGYAYEQYFGPGTRLTVT.

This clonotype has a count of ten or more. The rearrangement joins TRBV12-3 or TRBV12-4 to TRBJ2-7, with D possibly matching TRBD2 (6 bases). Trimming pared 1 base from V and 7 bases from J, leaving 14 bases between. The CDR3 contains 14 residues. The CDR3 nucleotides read TGTGCCAGCAGTTTAGTAACTAGCTCGGGAGAGCAGTACTTC. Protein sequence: CASSLVTSSGEQYF.

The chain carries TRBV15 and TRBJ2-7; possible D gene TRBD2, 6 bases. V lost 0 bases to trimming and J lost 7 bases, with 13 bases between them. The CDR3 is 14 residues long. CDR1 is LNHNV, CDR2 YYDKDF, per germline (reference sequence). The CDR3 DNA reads TGTGCCACCAGCAGAGAGGGGGGTCAGAATGAGCAGTACTTC. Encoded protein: CATSREGGQNEQYF. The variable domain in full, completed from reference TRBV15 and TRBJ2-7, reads DAMVIQNPRYQVTQFGKPVTLSCSQTLNHNVMYWYQQKSSQAPKLLFHYYDKDFNNEADTPDNFQSRRPNTSFCFLDIRSPGLGDTAMYLCATSREGGQNEQYFGPGTRLTVT.

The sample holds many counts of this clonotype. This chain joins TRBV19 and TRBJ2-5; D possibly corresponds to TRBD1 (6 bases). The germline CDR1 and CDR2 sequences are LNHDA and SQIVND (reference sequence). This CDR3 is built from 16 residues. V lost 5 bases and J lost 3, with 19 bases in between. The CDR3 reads CASSPRSWGLEETQYF. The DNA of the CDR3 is TGTGCCAGTAGTCCCCGGAGCTGGGGGCTCGAAGAGACCCAGTACTTC.

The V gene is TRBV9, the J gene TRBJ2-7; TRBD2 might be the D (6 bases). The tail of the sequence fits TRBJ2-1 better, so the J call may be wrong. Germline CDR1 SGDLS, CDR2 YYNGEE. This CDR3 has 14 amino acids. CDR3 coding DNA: TGTGCCAGCAGCGTCATGACTAGTAGTGGTGAGCAGTTCTTC. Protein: CASSVMTSSGEQFF.

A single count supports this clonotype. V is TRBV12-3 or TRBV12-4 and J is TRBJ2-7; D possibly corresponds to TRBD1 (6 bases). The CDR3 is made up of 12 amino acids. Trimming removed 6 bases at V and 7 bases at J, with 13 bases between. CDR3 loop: CASSSGTTEQYF. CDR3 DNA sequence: TGTGCCAGCAGCTCCGGGACAACAGAGCAGTACTTC.

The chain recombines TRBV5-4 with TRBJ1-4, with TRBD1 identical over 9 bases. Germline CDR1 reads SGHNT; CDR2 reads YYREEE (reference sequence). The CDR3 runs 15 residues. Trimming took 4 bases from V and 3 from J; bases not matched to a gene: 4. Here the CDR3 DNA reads TGTGCCAGCAGCACCGGGGACAGGGCTAATGAAAAACTGTTTTTT. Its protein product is CASSTGDRANEKLFF. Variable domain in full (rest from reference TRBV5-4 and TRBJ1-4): ETGVTQSPTHLIKTRGQQVTLRCSSQSGHNTVSWYQQALGQGPQFIFQYYREEENGRGNFPPRFSGLQFPNYSSELNVNALELDDSALYLCASSTGDRANEKLFFGSGTQLSVL.

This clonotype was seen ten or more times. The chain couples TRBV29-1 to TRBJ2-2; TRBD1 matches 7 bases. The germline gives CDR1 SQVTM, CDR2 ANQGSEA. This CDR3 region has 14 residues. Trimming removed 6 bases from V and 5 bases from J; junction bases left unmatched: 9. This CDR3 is CSVREGGSTGELFF. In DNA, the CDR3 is TGCAGCGTGAGAGAAGGGGGCTCAACCGGGGAGCTGTTTTTT.

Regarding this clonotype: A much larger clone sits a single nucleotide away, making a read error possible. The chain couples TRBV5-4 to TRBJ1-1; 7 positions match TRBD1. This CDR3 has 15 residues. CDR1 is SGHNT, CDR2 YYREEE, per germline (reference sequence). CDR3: CAGSPGATGITEAFF. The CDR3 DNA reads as TGTGCCGGCAGCCCGGGGGCGACAGGGATCACTGAAGCTTTCTTT.

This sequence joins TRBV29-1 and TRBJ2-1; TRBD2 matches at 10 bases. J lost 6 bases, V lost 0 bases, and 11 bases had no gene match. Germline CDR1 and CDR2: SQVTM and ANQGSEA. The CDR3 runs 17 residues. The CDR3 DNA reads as TGCAGCGTTGAAGAAGTCCCGGGACTAGCGCCGGTCAATGAGCAGTTCTTC. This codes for CSVEEVPGLAPVNEQFF.

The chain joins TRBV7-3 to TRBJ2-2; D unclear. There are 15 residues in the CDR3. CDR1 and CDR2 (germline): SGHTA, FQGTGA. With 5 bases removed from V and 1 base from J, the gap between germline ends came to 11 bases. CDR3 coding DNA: TGTGCCAGCAGCGTTGACGACGGGAACACCGGGGAGCTGTTTTTT. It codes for CASSVDDGNTGELFF.

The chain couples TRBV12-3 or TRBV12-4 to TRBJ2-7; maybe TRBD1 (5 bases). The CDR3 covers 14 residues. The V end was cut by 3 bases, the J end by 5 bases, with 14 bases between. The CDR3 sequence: CASSLTAGMDEQYF. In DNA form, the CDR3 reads TGTGCCAGCAGTTTGACAGCTGGTATGGACGAGCAGTACTTC.

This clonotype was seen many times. The CDR3 sequence: CSARLGGRNEQYF. In DNA, the CDR3 is TGCAGTGCCCGCTTGGGGGGGCGCAACGAGCAGTACTTC. V and J are TRBV20-1 and TRBJ2-7; tentative D call: TRBD2 (7 bases). With 6 bases removed from V and 5 bases from J, the gap between germline ends came to 17 bases. The CDR3 spans 13 residues. The germline V gene encodes CDR1 DFQATT and CDR2 SNEGSKA (reference sequence).

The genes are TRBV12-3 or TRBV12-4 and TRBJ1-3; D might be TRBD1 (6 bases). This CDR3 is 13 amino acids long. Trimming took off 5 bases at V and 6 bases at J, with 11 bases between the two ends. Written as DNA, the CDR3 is TGTGCCAGCAGTCCCGGACAGCAAAACACCATATATTTT. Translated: CASSPGQQNTIYF.

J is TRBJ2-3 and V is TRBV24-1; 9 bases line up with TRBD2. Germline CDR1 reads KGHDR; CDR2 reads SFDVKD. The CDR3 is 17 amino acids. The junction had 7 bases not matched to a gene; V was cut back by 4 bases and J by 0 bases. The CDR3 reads CATSDPGLAPSTDTQYF. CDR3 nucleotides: TGTGCCACCAGTGACCCAGGACTAGCGCCTAGCACAGATACGCAGTATTTT.

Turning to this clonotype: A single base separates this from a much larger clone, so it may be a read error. The CDR3 protein is CTSSEDLRELQPQHF. CDR3 coding DNA: TGTACCAGCAGTGAGGACCTCAGGGAACTCCAGCCCCAGCATTTT. The chain combines TRBV24-1 with TRBJ1-5, with a tentative D call TRBD1 (5 bases). In germline, CDR1 is KGHDR, CDR2 SFDVKD. The CDR3 is 15 residues long.

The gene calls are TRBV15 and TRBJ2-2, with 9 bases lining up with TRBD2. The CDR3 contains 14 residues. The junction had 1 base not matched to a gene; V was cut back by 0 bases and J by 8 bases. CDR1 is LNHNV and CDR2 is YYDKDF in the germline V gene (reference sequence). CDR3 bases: TGTGCCACCAGCAGAGATAGCGGGAGAGGGGAGCTGTTTTTT. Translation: CATSRDSGRGELFF.

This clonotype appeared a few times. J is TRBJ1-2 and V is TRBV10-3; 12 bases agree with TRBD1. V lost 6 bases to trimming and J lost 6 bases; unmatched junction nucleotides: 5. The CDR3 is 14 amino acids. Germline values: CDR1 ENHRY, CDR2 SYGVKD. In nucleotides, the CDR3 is TGTGCCATCAGAGGGACAGGGGGCTCGAATGGCTACACCTTC. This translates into CAIRGTGGSNGYTF.

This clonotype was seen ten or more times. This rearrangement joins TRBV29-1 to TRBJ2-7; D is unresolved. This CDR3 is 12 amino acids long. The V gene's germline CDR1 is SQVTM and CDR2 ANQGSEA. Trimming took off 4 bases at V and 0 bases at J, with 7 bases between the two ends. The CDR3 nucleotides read TGCAGCGTTGGACGGATCTCCTACGAGCAGTACTTC. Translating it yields CSVGRISYEQYF.

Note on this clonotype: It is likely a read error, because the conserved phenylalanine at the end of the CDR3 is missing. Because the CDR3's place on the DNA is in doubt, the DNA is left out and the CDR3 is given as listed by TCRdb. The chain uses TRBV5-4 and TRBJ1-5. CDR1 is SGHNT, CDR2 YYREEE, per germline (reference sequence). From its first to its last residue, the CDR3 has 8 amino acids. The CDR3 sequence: CASSLDAQ.

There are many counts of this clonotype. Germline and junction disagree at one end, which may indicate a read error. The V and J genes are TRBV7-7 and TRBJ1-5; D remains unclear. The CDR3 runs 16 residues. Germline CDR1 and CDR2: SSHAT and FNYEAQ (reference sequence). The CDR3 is CASSPGRPRENQPQHF. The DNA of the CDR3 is TGTGCTAGCAGCCCTGGACGACCTAGGGAAAATCAGCCCCAGCATTTT.

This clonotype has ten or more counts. The CDR3 sequence: CASHRGDEKLFF. The CDR3 bases are TGTGCCAGCCACAGGGGAGACGAAAAACTGTTTTTT. This rearrangement joins TRBV12-3 or TRBV12-4 to TRBJ1-4; 7 positions match TRBD1. The CDR3 extends over 12 amino acids. The trim removed 8 bases at V and 8 bases at J, leaving 5 bases unmatched.

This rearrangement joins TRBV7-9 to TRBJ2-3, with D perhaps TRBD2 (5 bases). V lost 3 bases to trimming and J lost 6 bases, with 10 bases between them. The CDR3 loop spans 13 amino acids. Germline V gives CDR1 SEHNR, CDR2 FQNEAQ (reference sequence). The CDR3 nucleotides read TGTGCCAGCAGCTTTGAGGGTGCCGATACGCAGTATTTT. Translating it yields CASSFEGADTQYF.

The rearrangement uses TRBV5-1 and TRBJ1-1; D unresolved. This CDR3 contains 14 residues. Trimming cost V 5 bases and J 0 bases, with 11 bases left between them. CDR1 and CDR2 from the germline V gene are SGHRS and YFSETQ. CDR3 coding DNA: TGCGCCAGCAGTCAGACTGTGGTGAACACTGAAGCTTTCTTT. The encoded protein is CASSQTVVNTEAFF.

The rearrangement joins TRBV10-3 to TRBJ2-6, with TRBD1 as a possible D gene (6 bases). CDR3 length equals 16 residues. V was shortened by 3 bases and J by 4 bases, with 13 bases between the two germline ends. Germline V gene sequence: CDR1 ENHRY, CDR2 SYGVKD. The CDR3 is CAISETGWKGANVLTF. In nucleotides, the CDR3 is TGTGCCATCAGTGAAACAGGGTGGAAGGGGGCCAACGTCCTGACTTTC.

CDR3: CASRAGLASEQYF. CDR3 bases: TGTGCCAGCAGGGCGGGACTAGCAAGCGAGCAGTACTTC. The chain has TRBV12-3 or TRBV12-4 and TRBJ2-7; 9 positions agree with TRBD2. This CDR3 comprises 13 residues. Unmatched junction bases numbered 6, after V lost 6 bases and J lost 6 bases.

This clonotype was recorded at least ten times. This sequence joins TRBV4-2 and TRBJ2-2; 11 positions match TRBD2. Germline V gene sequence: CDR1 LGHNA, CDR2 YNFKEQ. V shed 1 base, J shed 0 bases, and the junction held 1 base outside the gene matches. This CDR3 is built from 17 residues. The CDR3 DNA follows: TGTGCCAGCAGCCAAGCTAGCGGGGGGCCGAACACCGGGGAGCTGTTTTTT. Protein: CASSQASGGPNTGELFF.

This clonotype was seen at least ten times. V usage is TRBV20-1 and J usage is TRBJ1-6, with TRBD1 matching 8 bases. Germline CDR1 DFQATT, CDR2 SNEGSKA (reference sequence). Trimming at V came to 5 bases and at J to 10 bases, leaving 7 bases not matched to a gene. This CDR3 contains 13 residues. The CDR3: CSASGGEGSPLHF. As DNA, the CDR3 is TGCAGTGCTTCAGGGGGCGAGGGGTCACCCCTCCACTTT.

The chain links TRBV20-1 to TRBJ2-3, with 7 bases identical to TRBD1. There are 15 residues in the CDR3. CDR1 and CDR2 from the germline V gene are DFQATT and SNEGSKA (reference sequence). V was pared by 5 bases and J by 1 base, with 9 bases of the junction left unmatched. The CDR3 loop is CSAEDRKKGTDTQYF. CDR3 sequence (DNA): TGCAGTGCTGAGGACAGGAAAAAGGGCACAGATACGCAGTATTTT.

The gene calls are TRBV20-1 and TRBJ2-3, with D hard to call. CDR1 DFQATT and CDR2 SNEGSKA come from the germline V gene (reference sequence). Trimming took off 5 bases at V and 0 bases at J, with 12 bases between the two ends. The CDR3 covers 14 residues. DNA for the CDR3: TGCAGTGCTTGGAATTCTATTAGCACAGATACGCAGTATTTT. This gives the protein CSAWNSISTDTQYF.

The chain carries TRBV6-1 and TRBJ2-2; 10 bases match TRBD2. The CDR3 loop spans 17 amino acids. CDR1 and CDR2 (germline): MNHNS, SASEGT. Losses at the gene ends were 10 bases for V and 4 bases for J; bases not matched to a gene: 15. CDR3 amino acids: CATQGRSGGASTGELFF. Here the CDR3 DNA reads TGTGCCACCCAAGGAAGAAGCGGGGGGGCCAGCACCGGGGAGCTGTTTTTT.